Listed below are T cell receptor beta chains from one sample, sequenced in a study of blood T cell repertoires in COVID-19. The method was immunoSEQ multiplex PCR; TCRdb's version includes in-frame clones alone and lacks a portion of them. The data show 350,000 or so clones, with approximately 83% seen just once and approximately 4% held by the top ten. Sample: PBMCs or T cells enriched from blood (not recorded which). These receptors were obtained from a woman between 35 and 50 years old with acute COVID-19. Each CDR3 is given with its conserved first and last residue. D genes are given only for firm matches. Part of the rows lack a size; the others show once, few, many or a class for expanded clones.

cdr3_length	clone_size	v_call	d_call	j_call	cdr3_nt	cdr3_aa
15	NA	TRBV15	NA	TRBJ1-2	TGTGCCACCAGCAGAGATTTCGCAGGGTCGTATGGCTACACCTTC	CATSRDFAGSYGYTF
15	many	TRBV6-4	TRBD1	TRBJ2-3	TGTGCCAGCAGGTTGGGGACAGGGCCAACAGATACGCAGTATTTT	CASRLGTGPTDTQYF
14	NA	TRBV5-1	TRBD1	TRBJ1-2	TGCGCCAGCAGCATTGGACAGGGCAACTATGGCTACACCTTC	CASSIGQGNYGYTF
17	NA	TRBV29-1	TRBD1	TRBJ1-4	TGCAGCGTCAACGTGCCGACAGGGATTGCAACTAATGAAAAACTGTTTTTT	CSVNVPTGIATNEKLFF
15	NA	TRBV18	TRBD2	TRBJ2-1	TGTGCCAGCTCACCTGGGACTAGCGCCCGCAATGAGCAGTTCTTC	CASSPGTSARNEQFF
12	NA	TRBV7-2	NA	TRBJ1-5	TGTGCCAGCAGCTTAGGAGGACAGCCCCAGCATTTT	CASSLGGQPQHF
17	once	TRBV27	TRBD1	TRBJ1-2	TGTGCCAGCAGTTACTCCGGGACAGGGGCCCTTGAGTATGGCTACACCTTC	CASSYSGTGALEYGYTF
15	NA	TRBV7-2	TRBD1	TRBJ1-5	TGTGCCAGCAGCTTATCCGGGACAGGAGGTCAGCCCCAGCATTTT	CASSLSGTGGQPQHF
14	NA	TRBV5-6	TRBD1	TRBJ1-1	TGTGCCAGCAGCTTACCGGGACAGGGAGTCCAAGCTTTCTTT	CASSLPGQGVQAFF
14	once	TRBV2	NA	TRBJ2-7	TGTGCCAGCACTGGACAGTCCTTATCCTACGAGCAGTACTTC	CASTGQSLSYEQYF
16	NA	TRBV6-5	NA	TRBJ2-5	TGTGCCAGCAGTTGGCCCCGAGGGACATCTCAAGAGACCCAGTACTTC	CASSWPRGTSQETQYF
16	NA	TRBV9	TRBD2	TRBJ2-7	TGTGCCAGCAGCGTAGGCGCTCTAGCGGGAATCGACGAGCAGTACTTC	CASSVGALAGIDEQYF
14	NA	TRBV13	NA	TRBJ1-5	TGTGCCAGCAGCCTCGGACAGCAGAATCAGCCCCAGCATTTT	CASSLGQQNQPQHF
13	NA	TRBV18	NA	TRBJ1-1	TGTGCCAGCTCCGGGACACAGAACACTGAAGCTTTCTTT	CASSGTQNTEAFF
14	NA	TRBV9	NA	TRBJ2-6	TGTGCCAGCAGCTGGGCCTCTGGGGCCAACGTCCTGACTTTC	CASSWASGANVLTF
15	NA	TRBV5-4	TRBD2	TRBJ2-1	TGTGCCAGCAGCTCGACTAGCGGGAGTACAGATGAGCAGTTCTTC	CASSSTSGSTDEQFF
19	medium-sized	TRBV5-1	TRBD2	TRBJ2-7	TGCGCCAGCAGCTTGGGCTTTCGGACTAGCGGGGGATCTCGGTACGAGCAGTACTTC	CASSLGFRTSGGSRYEQYF
14	NA	TRBV15	NA	TRBJ1-1	TGTGCCACCAGCAGAGATATAGGGGACACTGAAGCTTTCTTT	CATSRDIGDTEAFF
18	few	TRBV19	NA	TRBJ2-2	TGTGCCAGTAGTATCGGGAGACAGGGAAGGAAAAAGTCCGGGGAGCTGTTTTTT	CASSIGRQGRKKSGELFF
15	NA	TRBV7-9	NA	TRBJ1-5	TGTGCCAGCAGCTTGGACTGGGCGTCGAATCAGCCCCAGCATTTT	CASSLDWASNQPQHF
15	NA	TRBV28	NA	TRBJ1-2	TGTGCCAGCAGTGCCCCCAGGATAGCTAACTATGGCTACACCTTC	CASSAPRIANYGYTF
15	NA	TRBV27	TRBD1	TRBJ2-1	TGTGCCAGCAGTTTACGGGACAGGGCCGACAATGAGCAGTTCTTC	CASSLRDRADNEQFF
14	NA	TRBV6-5	NA	TRBJ1-4	TGTGCCAGCAGTTCCGGGACATTAGGAAAAAAACTGTTTTTT	CASSSGTLGKKLFF
16	NA	TRBV6-5	NA	TRBJ2-2	TGTGCCAGCAGTTATTTATTAGCGCTAAACACCGGGGAGCTGTTTTTT	CASSYLLALNTGELFF
12	NA	TRBV6-1	NA	TRBJ1-2	TGTGCCAGCAGTGAACAGGTCTATGGCTACACCTTC	CASSEQVYGYTF
14	NA	TRBV27	NA	TRBJ1-6	TGTGCCAGCAGTTTCAGGTGGGGCAATTCACCCCTCCACTTT	CASSFRWGNSPLHF
17	few	TRBV6-2/TRBV6-3	NA	TRBJ1-6	TGTGCCAGCAGTCAAGGCGCGGGTGTCAGCCGGAGCTCACCCCTCCACTTT	CASSQGAGVSRSSPLHF
15	NA	TRBV14	TRBD1	TRBJ1-2	TGTGCCAGCAGTGGACAGGGGGCCCATAACTATGGCTACACCTTC	CASSGQGAHNYGYTF
16	NA	TRBV27	NA	TRBJ2-3	TGTGCCAGCAGTTTAGAGAGGGTAGAACTCACAGATACGCAGTATTTT	CASSLERVELTDTQYF
13	NA	TRBV11-2	NA	TRBJ2-4	TGTGCCAGCACCTCCGGTCCTGGAAACATTCAGTACTTC	CASTSGPGNIQYF
15	NA	TRBV7-9	TRBD1	TRBJ1-5	TGTGCCAGCAGTAGGGACAGGCAGGGCAATCAGCCCCAGCATTTT	CASSRDRQGNQPQHF
15	once	TRBV28	TRBD2	TRBJ2-1	TGTGCCAGCAGTTTATCTAGCGGGGGGAACAATGAGCAGTTCTTC	CASSLSSGGNNEQFF
14	NA	TRBV5-6	TRBD1	TRBJ1-4	TGTGCCAGCAGACTAACAGGGGTGGGGGAAAAACTGTTTTTT	CASRLTGVGEKLFF
14	few	TRBV19	NA	TRBJ1-1	TGTGCCAGTAGCCTGCAGGGCCCCAACACTGAAGCTTTCTTT	CASSLQGPNTEAFF
13	NA	TRBV5-6	NA	TRBJ1-1	TGTGCCAGCACCCCTCAAAGGGGGACTGAAGCTTTCTTT	CASTPQRGTEAFF
17	NA	TRBV10-3	TRBD2	TRBJ2-2	TGTGCCATCAGTGTGGGGATAGCGGGGGAGAACACCGGGGAGCTGTTTTTT	CAISVGIAGENTGELFF
15	once	TRBV7-8	TRBD1	TRBJ1-1	TGTGCCAGCAGCTTACCAGGGGGCACGGACACTGAAGCTTTCTTT	CASSLPGGTDTEAFF
18	once	TRBV19	NA	TRBJ1-1	TGTGCCAGTAGCAACTCCCCTGGGGGGCGCGGGGGGGCCATTGAAGCTTTCTTT	CASSNSPGGRGGAIEAFF
14	NA	TRBV19	NA	TRBJ1-6	TGTGCCAGTAGCGCGGGACGGCCGAATTCACCCCTCCACTTT	CASSAGRPNSPLHF
14	NA	TRBV4-3	NA	TRBJ1-1	TGCGCCAGCAGCCCGGGGGGTAGGGACACTGAAGCTTTCTTT	CASSPGGRDTEAFF
16	NA	TRBV7-2	TRBD1	TRBJ1-3	TGTGCCAGCCAAAGACAGGGGGCTAAATCTGGAAACACCATATATTTT	CASQRQGAKSGNTIYF
14	NA	TRBV11-2	NA	TRBJ2-4	TGTGCCAGCAGCACACAGGGAGCCAAAAACATTCAGTACTTC	CASSTQGAKNIQYF
13	NA	TRBV3-1/TRBV3-2	TRBD1	TRBJ1-5	TGTGCCAGCAGCCAAGGACAGGGTCAGCCCCAGCATTTT	CASSQGQGQPQHF
13	NA	TRBV19	NA	TRBJ1-5	TGTGCCAGTAGTATCCAGAAAAATCAGCCCCAGCATTTT	CASSIQKNQPQHF
16	NA	TRBV7-2	TRBD1	TRBJ2-5	TGTGCCAGCAGCCCCCGTCCCGGGACAGGGTGGGAGACCCAGTACTTC	CASSPRPGTGWETQYF
15	many	TRBV7-8	NA	TRBJ2-5	TGTGCCAGCAGCGCAGAAAAAACAGGACAAGAGACCCAGTACTTC	CASSAEKTGQETQYF
14	NA	TRBV3-1/TRBV3-2	TRBD1	TRBJ1-1	TGTGCCAGCAGCCTTTTGACAGGGGCCTCTGAAGCTTTCTTT	CASSLLTGASEAFF
15	NA	TRBV18	NA	TRBJ1-5	TGTGCCAGCTCACCCCTATCAGGGGATGGTCAGCCCCAGCATTTT	CASSPLSGDGQPQHF
14	once	TRBV6-2/TRBV6-3	NA	TRBJ2-7	TGTGCCAGCAGTCTGCCGGGATCTAGGAGCGAGCAGTACTTC	CASSLPGSRSEQYF